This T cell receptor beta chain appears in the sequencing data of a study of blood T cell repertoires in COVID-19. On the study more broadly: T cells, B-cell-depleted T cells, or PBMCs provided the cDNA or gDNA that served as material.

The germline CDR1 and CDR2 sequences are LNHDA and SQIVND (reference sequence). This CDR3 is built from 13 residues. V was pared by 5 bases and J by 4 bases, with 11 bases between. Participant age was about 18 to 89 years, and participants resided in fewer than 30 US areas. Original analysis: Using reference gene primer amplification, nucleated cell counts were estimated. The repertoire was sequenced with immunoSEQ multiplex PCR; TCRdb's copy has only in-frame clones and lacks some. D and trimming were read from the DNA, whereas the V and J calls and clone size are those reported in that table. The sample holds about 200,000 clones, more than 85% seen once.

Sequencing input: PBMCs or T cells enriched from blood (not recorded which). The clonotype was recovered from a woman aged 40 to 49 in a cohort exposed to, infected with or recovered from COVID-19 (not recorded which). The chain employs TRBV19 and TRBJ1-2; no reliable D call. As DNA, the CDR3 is TGTGCCAGTAGTTCGACGGGGTCCTATGGCTACACCTTC. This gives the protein CASSSTGSYGYTF.